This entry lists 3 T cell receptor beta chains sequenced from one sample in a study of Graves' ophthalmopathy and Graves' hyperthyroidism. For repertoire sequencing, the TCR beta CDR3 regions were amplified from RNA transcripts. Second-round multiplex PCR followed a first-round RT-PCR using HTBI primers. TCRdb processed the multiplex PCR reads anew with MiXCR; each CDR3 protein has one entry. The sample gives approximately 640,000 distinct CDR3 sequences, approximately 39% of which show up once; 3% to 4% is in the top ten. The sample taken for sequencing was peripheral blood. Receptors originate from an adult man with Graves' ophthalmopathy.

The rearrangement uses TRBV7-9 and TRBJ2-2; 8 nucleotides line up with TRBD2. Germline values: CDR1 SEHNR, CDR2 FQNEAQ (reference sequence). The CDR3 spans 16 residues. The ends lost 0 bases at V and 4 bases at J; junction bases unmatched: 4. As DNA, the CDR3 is TGTGCCAGCAGCTTAGCGGCCGGGGGGGTCACCGGGGAGCTGTTTTTT. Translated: CASSLAAGGVTGELFF.

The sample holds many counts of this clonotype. Here the CDR3 reads CASSPGQGVNEQYF. The CDR3 DNA is TGTGCCAGTAGTCCGGGACAGGGCGTCAACGAGCAGTACTTC. The chain is built from TRBV19 and TRBJ2-7, with 9 bases matching TRBD1. The CDR3 runs 14 residues. Unmatched junction bases numbered 7, after V lost 5 bases and J lost 5 bases. CDR1 and CDR2 (germline): LNHDA, SQIVND (reference sequence).

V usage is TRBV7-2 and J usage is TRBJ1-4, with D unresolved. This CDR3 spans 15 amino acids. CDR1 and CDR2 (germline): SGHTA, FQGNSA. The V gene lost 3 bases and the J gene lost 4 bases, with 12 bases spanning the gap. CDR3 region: CASSLRSAGNEKLFF. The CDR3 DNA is TGTGCCAGCAGCTTGAGATCAGCGGGTAATGAAAAACTGTTTTTT. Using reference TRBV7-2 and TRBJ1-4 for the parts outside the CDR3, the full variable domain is GAGVSQSPSNKVTEKGKDVELRCDPISGHTALYWYRQSLGQGLEFLIYFQGNSAPDKSGLPSDRFSAERTGGSVSTLTIQRTQQEDSAVYLCASSLRSAGNEKLFFGSGTQLSVL.